The clone carrying this T cell receptor (beta chain) has only one observation. Its antigen is still unknown. Sorted naive CD8 T cells were those defined as CD8+CD4-CCR7+CD45RA+. The data belong to a study of molecular identifiers for immune sequencing clone quantification. For the study at large: RNA, taken in replicates from approximately 20,000 or 100,000 naive CD8 cells, was split five ways, with four sequenced. Regarding the study as a whole: It was shown that clones above 20 RNA copies held over 97% of effector molecules, but under 1% in naive cells.

CDR3 length: 15 residues. Trimming cost V 3 bases and J 5 bases, with 14 bases left between them. Per the germline V gene, CDR1 is SEHNR and CDR2 is FQNEAQ (reference sequence). Library preparation followed earlier protocols using designated TCR primers. TCRdb called the PCR reads again in MiXCR, with one record for every CDR3 protein. The top ten hold roughly 10% of the sample, which has approximately 97,000 distinct CDR3 sequences, 35% seen once. The chain has TRBV7-9 and TRBJ2-1; D gene unclear. The receptor was isolated from a human donor in good health. Some libraries in this study had Jurkat cell RNA spiked in. The sequenced sample consisted of naive CD8+ T cells from blood, with Jurkat cell RNA spiked in. Subset reported: FACS-sorted CD8+CD4-CCR7+CD45RA+ naive T cells. The CDR3 sequence: CASSFHRAIHNEQFF. As DNA, the CDR3 is TGTGCCAGCAGCTTCCATCGGGCGATACACAATGAGCAGTTCTTC.